These 29 T cell receptor beta chains share one sample of origin, sequenced in a study of blood T cell repertoires in COVID-19. Repertoires were generated with immunoSEQ multiplex PCR, while TCRdb's copy carries only in-frame clones and drops some. The sample shows some 180,000 clones, about 90% of them seen only once. Sequenced: peripheral blood. The receptor set was obtained from a man aged 60-69 years with active or convalescent COVID-19.

The chain joins TRBV12-3 or TRBV12-4 to TRBJ2-5; the D gene is possibly TRBD1 (6 bases). The CDR3 covers 12 residues. Trimming pared 8 bases from V and 3 bases from J, leaving 10 bases between. CDR3 amino acids: CASWGLEETQYF. CDR3 coding DNA: TGTGCCAGCTGGGGGCTGGAAGAGACCCAGTACTTC.

This sequence joins TRBV19 and TRBJ1-5; D may be TRBD1 (6 bases). From germline, CDR1 is LNHDA and CDR2 SQIVND (reference sequence). The CDR3 contains 14 residues. Trimming stripped 7 bases from V and 2 bases from J, with 12 bases between. The CDR3 nucleotides are TGTGCCAGTAAAGGGGGTGGAGGCAATCAGCCCCAGCATTTT. Translation gives CASKGGGGNQPQHF.

DNA for the CDR3: TGTGCCAGCAGAGGGGGGGGAGGGTCCAATCAGCCCCAGCATTTT. This encodes CASRGGGGSNQPQHF. The chain has TRBV6-5 and TRBJ1-5, with D maybe TRBD1 (6 bases). The CDR3 spans 15 residues. From germline, CDR1 is MNHEY and CDR2 SVGAGI. The V gene lost 6 bases and the J gene lost 3 bases, with 15 bases spanning the gap.

The chain has TRBV29-1 and TRBJ1-2; tentative D call: TRBD1 (5 bases). The CDR3 loop spans 13 amino acids. The V and J ends lost 3 bases and 6 bases respectively, with 14 bases between them. Germline V gene lookup returns CDR1 SQVTM and CDR2 ANQGSEA. CDR3 in amino acids: CSVDLGQGDGYTF. The CDR3 nucleotides are TGCAGCGTTGATCTGGGTCAGGGTGATGGCTACACCTTC. Variable domain in full (rest from reference TRBV29-1 and TRBJ1-2): SAVISQKPSRDICQRGTSLTIQCQVDSQVTMMFWYRQQPGQSLTLIATANQGSEATYESGFVIDKFPISRPNLTFSTLTVSNMSPEDSSIYLCSVDLGQGDGYTFGSGTRLTVV.

The gene calls are TRBV7-2 and TRBJ1-1, with D possibly TRBD1 on 6 matching bases. This CDR3 has 13 amino acids. Germline CDR1 reads SGHTA; CDR2 reads FQGNSA. The germline V and J ends were trimmed by 5 bases and 11 bases, with 18 bases remaining between them. CDR3 DNA: TGTGCCAGCAGCCCAGCCGTACAGGGAGGGGCTTTCTTT. Its protein product is CASSPAVQGGAFF.

The V call is TRBV6-5, the J call TRBJ1-2; 9 positions agree with TRBD1. The CDR3 has 15 residues. V dropped 6 bases and J dropped 1; count of bases not matched to a gene: 6. Germline CDR1 MNHEY, CDR2 SVGAGI. As DNA, the CDR3 is TGTGCCAGCAGGCCCTCGGGACAGGGTAACTATGGCTACACCTTC. Residues: CASRPSGQGNYGYTF.

This clone was found once. The chain joins TRBV2 to TRBJ2-1; D may be TRBD1 (5 bases). Germline V gives CDR1 SNHLY, CDR2 FYNNEI. V was clipped by 7 bases and J by 4 bases, with 8 bases between them. The CDR3 length is 12 residues. The CDR3 DNA is TGTGCCAGCACCAGGGTATACAATGAGCAGTTCTTC. As protein: CASTRVYNEQFF.

The chain links TRBV5-1 to TRBJ1-1, with D possibly being TRBD1 (5 bases). This CDR3 has 17 amino acids. The germline V gene encodes CDR1 SGHRS and CDR2 YFSETQ. The germline V and J ends were trimmed by 4 bases and 1 base, with 20 bases remaining between them. The CDR3 here is CASSPSGWPDGNTEAFF. For the CDR3, the DNA is TGCGCCAGCAGCCCCTCAGGGTGGCCGGATGGGAACACTGAAGCTTTCTTT.

The CDR3 DNA sequence: TGCGCCAGCAGCTCCGGGCCGGGGGGTGGCTACACCTTC. This encodes CASSSGPGGGYTF. The chain links TRBV5-1 to TRBJ1-2; tentative D call: TRBD1 (5 bases). The germline V gene encodes CDR1 SGHRS and CDR2 YFSETQ. This CDR3 is 13 amino acids long. Between the trimmed V and J ends, which lost 3 bases and 7 bases, there was a span of 13 bases. The full variable domain, with the rest looked up from reference TRBV5-1 and TRBJ1-2, is KAGVTQTPRYLIKTRGQQVTLSCSPISGHRSVSWYQQTPGQGLQFLFEYFSETQRNKGNFPGRFSGRQFSNSRSEMNVSTLELGDSALYLCASSSGPGGGYTFGSGTRLTVV.

This sequence joins TRBV2 and TRBJ2-2; 10 nucleotides line up with TRBD1. Germline values: CDR1 SNHLY, CDR2 FYNNEI. V gave up 4 bases and J gave up 7 bases; unmatched junction bases: 6. The CDR3 totals 15 residues. The CDR3 spells CASSGQGAIIGELFF. CDR3 nucleotide sequence: TGTGCCAGCAGTGGACAGGGGGCAATTATCGGGGAGCTGTTTTTT.

The V call is TRBV2, the J call TRBJ1-5, with a weak D call TRBD1 (5 bases). Germline loops: CDR1 SNHLY, CDR2 FYNNEI. This CDR3 has 15 amino acids. V was shortened by 4 bases and J by 9 bases, with 19 bases between the two germline ends. The CDR3 bases are TGTGCCAGCAGTGTAATTTCGGGGGGTGAAGGGCCCCAGCATTTT. Protein sequence: CASSVISGGEGPQHF.

The CDR3 spells CASSYVRGAGNTIYF. The DNA of the CDR3 is TGTGCCAGCAGTTACGTCCGGGGGGCCGGAAACACCATATATTTT. The chain combines TRBV6-5 with TRBJ1-3, with D possibly being TRBD1 (6 bases). Germline CDR1 reads MNHEY; CDR2 reads SVGAGI. The V end lost 2 bases, the J end lost 4 bases, and 12 bases lay between the germline ends. This CDR3 comprises 15 residues.

The sample holds a few counts of this clone. The chain employs TRBV5-1 and TRBJ2-3; 11 bases line up with TRBD2. Germline loops: CDR1 SGHRS, CDR2 YFSETQ. This CDR3 has 17 residues. With 0 bases clipped from V and 4 bases from J, the junction kept 7 bases outside the gene matches. This CDR3 is CASSLGGSGGASDTQYF. DNA for the CDR3: TGCGCCAGCAGCTTGGGTGGTAGCGGGGGGGCCTCAGATACGCAGTATTTT.

The chain combines TRBV4-1 with TRBJ2-3; D not resolved. V gave up 0 bases and J gave up 0 bases, with 10 bases separating them. The germline gives CDR1 MGHRA, CDR2 YSYEKL. CDR3 length: 16 residues. The CDR3 spells CASSQDLIGSTDTQYF. CDR3 sequence (DNA): TGCGCCAGCAGCCAAGATTTAATCGGTAGCACAGATACGCAGTATTTT.

This clone has a single count. The V and J genes are TRBV6-5 and TRBJ1-2; D might be TRBD1 (5 bases). The CDR3 is made up of 14 amino acids. Germline assignment: CDR1 MNHEY and CDR2 SVGAGI. Trimming took off 7 bases at V and 3 bases at J, with 15 bases between the two ends. CDR3 protein: CASIESQGYYGYTF. CDR3 sequence (DNA): TGTGCCAGCATCGAATCCCAGGGTTACTATGGCTACACCTTC.

The V gene is TRBV5-1, the J gene TRBJ2-5; 7 bases align to TRBD1. Germline loops: CDR1 SGHRS, CDR2 YFSETQ. The CDR3 extends over 15 amino acids. Trimming took 0 bases from V and 5 from J; bases not matched to a gene: 7. CDR3 in amino acids: CASSLATGDGETQYF. The CDR3 DNA follows: TGCGCCAGCAGCTTGGCCACAGGGGACGGGGAGACCCAGTACTTC.

This clone was seen at least ten times. CDR3 loop: CASSWTSGGAILNEQFF. DNA for the CDR3: TGTGCCAGTAGTTGGACTAGCGGGGGGGCCATACTCAATGAGCAGTTCTTC. This sequence joins TRBV19 and TRBJ2-1, with TRBD2 matching over 15 bases. The germline V gene has CDR1 LNHDA and CDR2 SQIVND (reference sequence). CDR3 length equals 17 residues. With V trimmed by 5 bases and J by 6 bases, 8 bases remained unmatched.

J is TRBJ2-7 and V is TRBV9, with TRBD1 matching 10 bases. Germline loops: CDR1 SGDLS, CDR2 YYNGEE. CDR3 length: 15 amino acids. The J segment lost 6 bases and the V segment lost 3 bases, leaving 9 bases of the junction unmatched. The CDR3 region has the DNA TGTGCCAGCAGCGCTACTGACAGGGGGCAAGGCGAGCAGTACTTC. As protein: CASSATDRGQGEQYF.

V and J are TRBV6-2 or TRBV6-3 and TRBJ1-1; D may be TRBD1 (6 bases). Deletions cut 2 bases from V and 1 base from J, with 11 bases between. The CDR3 length is 15 residues. Germline V gene data show CDR1 as MNHEY and CDR2 as SVGEGT. The CDR3 is CASSYRQVSNTEAFF. The DNA of the CDR3 is TGTGCCAGCAGTTACCGACAGGTCTCGAACACTGAAGCTTTCTTT.

This clone was detected once. This chain connects TRBV20-1 to TRBJ1-1; D perhaps matches TRBD1 (5 bases). The germline CDR1 and CDR2 sequences are DFQATT and SNEGSKA (reference sequence). V dropped 6 bases and J dropped 11 bases, with 7 bases sitting between them. CDR3 length equals 8 residues. The CDR3 region is CSARGAFF. The DNA for the CDR3 is TGCAGTGCCCGGGGGGCTTTCTTT.

This clone appeared once. J is TRBJ2-2 and V is TRBV25-1; a weak D match, TRBD1 (5 bases). Germline V gives CDR1 MGHDK, CDR2 SYGVNS. The CDR3 has 13 amino acids. V gave up 6 bases and J gave up 0 bases, with 5 bases separating them. The CDR3 reads CASRQANTGELFF. The CDR3 DNA sequence: TGTGCCAGCAGACAGGCGAACACCGGGGAGCTGTTTTTT.

J is TRBJ2-6 and V is TRBV19, with 9 bases that match TRBD2. Germline V CDR1 and CDR2: LNHDA, SQIVND (reference sequence). Germline trimming cut 1 base from V and 2 bases from J; bases unmatched to any gene: 12. The CDR3 spans 20 residues. DNA of the CDR3: TGTGCCAGTAGTATAGCGGCGGGGGGGCTTTTTGCGACTGGGGCCAACGTCCTGACTTTC. Translating it yields CASSIAAGGLFATGANVLTF.

V is TRBV18 and J is TRBJ1-1; 8 nucleotides align to TRBD1. The junction had 12 bases not matched to a gene; V was cut back by 2 bases and J by 10 bases. This CDR3 comprises 15 residues. The V gene's germline CDR1 is KGHSH and CDR2 LQKENI. CDR3 protein: CASSPEQGAAGGAFF. In DNA, the CDR3 is TGTGCCAGCTCACCAGAGCAGGGGGCCGCCGGGGGAGCTTTCTTT. The whole variable domain, filled in from reference TRBV18 and TRBJ1-1, reads NAGVMQNPRHLVRRRGQEARLRCSPMKGHSHVYWYRQLPEEGLKFMVYLQKENIIDESGMPKERFSAEFPKEGPSILRIQQVVRGDSAAYFCASSPEQGAAGGAFFGQGTRLTVV.

The genes are TRBV6-6 and TRBJ2-5; 11 nucleotides align to TRBD1. The ends lost 5 bases at V and 5 bases at J; junction bases unmatched: 13. The CDR3 spans 17 residues. Germline-derived CDR1 and CDR2 are MNHNY and SVGAGI (reference sequence). CDR3 DNA sequence: TGTGCCAGCAGTCTAAACGGACAGGGGGCGCCGGGGGAGACCCAGTACTTC. Protein: CASSLNGQGAPGETQYF.

The rearrangement links TRBV18 to TRBJ1-2; the match to TRBD1 covers 7 bases. V was pared by 3 bases and J by 5 bases, with 6 bases of the junction left unmatched. Germline loops: CDR1 KGHSH, CDR2 LQKENI. CDR3 length equals 14 residues. CDR3 in DNA: TGTGCCAGCTCACCCCGGGACAGCCTTTATGGCTACACCTTC. It specifies CASSPRDSLYGYTF.

The CDR3 sequence is CASSQTSGSVPTQYF. The DNA for the CDR3 is TGTGCCAGCAGCCAGACTAGCGGGAGCGTTCCGACCCAGTACTTC. The chain has TRBV11-2 and TRBJ2-5; the match to TRBD2 covers 12 bases. This CDR3 is 15 amino acids long. Germline CDR1 SGHAT, CDR2 FQNNGV. Trimming removed 5 bases from V and 7 bases from J; junction bases left unmatched: 8.

This clone turned up a few times. The chain joins TRBV5-4 to TRBJ1-4, with D perhaps TRBD1 (6 bases). CDR3 length equals 14 residues. V was cut by 3 bases and J by 8 bases, with 14 bases left in between. Germline CDR1 SGHNT, CDR2 YYREEE (reference sequence). The CDR3 DNA reads as TGTGCCAGCAGCTCGACAGCCCAGGGGGAAAAACTGTTTTTT. Translation: CASSSTAQGEKLFF.

The rearrangement uses TRBV6-6 and TRBJ2-5, with D hard to call. CDR1 is MNHNY and CDR2 is SVGAGI in the germline V gene (reference sequence). CDR3 length: 12 residues. V was cut by 5 bases and J by 4 bases, with 8 bases left in between. Here the CDR3 DNA reads TGTGCCAGCAGTGCGCCCGCAGAGACCCAGTACTTC. Translating gives CASSAPAETQYF.

The chain uses TRBV15 and TRBJ2-3; 7 nucleotides agree with TRBD2. The CDR3 is 15 residues long. Per the germline V gene, CDR1 is LNHNV and CDR2 is YYDKDF (reference sequence). V was pared by 3 bases and J by 4 bases, with 7 bases of the junction left unmatched. Written as DNA, the CDR3 is TGTGCCACCAGCAGCTCACTAGCGCCCTCAGATACGCAGTATTTT. Translated: CATSSSLAPSDTQYF. The complete variable domain, with remaining parts taken from reference TRBV15 and TRBJ2-3, reads DAMVIQNPRYQVTQFGKPVTLSCSQTLNHNVMYWYQQKSSQAPKLLFHYYDKDFNNEADTPDNFQSRRPNTSFCFLDIRSPGLGDTAMYLCATSSSLAPSDTQYFGPGTRLTVL.